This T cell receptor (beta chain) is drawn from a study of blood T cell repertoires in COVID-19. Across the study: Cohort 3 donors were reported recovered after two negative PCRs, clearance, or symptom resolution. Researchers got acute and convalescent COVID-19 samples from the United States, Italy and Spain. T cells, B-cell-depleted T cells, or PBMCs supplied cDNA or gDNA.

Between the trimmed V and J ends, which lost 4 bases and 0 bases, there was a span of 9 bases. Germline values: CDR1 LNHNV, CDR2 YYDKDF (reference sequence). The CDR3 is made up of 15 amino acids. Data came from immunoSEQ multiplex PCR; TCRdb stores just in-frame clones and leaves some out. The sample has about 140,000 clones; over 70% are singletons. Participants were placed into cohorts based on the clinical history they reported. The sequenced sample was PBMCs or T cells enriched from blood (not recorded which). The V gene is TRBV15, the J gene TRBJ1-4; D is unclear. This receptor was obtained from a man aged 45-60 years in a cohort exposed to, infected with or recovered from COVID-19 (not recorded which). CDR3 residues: CATSTDLATNEKLFF. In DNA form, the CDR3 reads TGTGCCACCAGCACAGACCTTGCAACTAATGAAAAACTGTTTTTT.